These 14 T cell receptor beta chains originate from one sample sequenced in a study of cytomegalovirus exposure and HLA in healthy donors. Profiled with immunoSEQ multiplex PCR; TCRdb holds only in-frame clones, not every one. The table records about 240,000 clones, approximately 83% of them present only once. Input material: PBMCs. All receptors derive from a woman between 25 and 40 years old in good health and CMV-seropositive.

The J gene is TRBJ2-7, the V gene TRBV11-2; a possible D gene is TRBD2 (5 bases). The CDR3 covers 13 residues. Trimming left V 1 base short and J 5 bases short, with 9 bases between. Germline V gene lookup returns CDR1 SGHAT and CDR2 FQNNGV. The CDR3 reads CASSLARGDEQYF. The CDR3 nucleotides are TGTGCCAGCAGCTTAGCCCGGGGTGACGAGCAGTACTTC. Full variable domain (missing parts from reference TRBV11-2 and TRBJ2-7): EAGVAQSPRYKIIEKRQSVAFWCNPISGHATLYWYQQILGQGPKLLIQFQNNGVVDDSQLPKDRFSAERLKGVDSTLKIQPAKLEDSAVYLCASSLARGDEQYFGPGTRLTVT.

CDR3 sequence (DNA): TGTGCCAGCTCCCCGGAAGGTAGCGGGAGGGCCATCGAAAACATTCAGTACTTC. Its translation: CASSPEGSGRAIENIQYF. The chain employs TRBV18 and TRBJ2-4, with TRBD2 matching over 11 bases. The CDR3 runs to 18 residues. From germline, CDR1 is KGHSH and CDR2 LQKENI. V dropped 6 bases and J dropped 5; count of bases not matched to a gene: 15.

The CDR3 loop reads CASGRTSENEQFF. For the CDR3, the DNA is TGTGCCAGTGGCCGGACTAGCGAAAATGAGCAGTTCTTC. The rearrangement links TRBV19 to TRBJ2-1; 9 bases match TRBD2. This CDR3 is built from 13 residues. Germline lookup yields CDR1 LNHDA and CDR2 SQIVND (reference sequence). The V and J ends lost 8 bases and 7 bases, in that order; junction bases with no gene match: 6.

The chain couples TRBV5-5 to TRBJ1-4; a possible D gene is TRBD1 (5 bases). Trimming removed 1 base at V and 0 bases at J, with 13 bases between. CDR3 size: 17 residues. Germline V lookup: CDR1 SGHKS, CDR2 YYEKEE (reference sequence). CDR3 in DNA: TGTGCCAGCAGCTTGTCCACCTCGACAGCAACTAATGAAAAACTGTTTTTT. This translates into CASSLSTSTATNEKLFF.

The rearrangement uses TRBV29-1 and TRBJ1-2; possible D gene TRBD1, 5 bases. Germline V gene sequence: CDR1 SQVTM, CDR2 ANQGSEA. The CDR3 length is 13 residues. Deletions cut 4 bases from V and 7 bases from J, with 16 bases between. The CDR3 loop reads CSVVQGEPGGYTF. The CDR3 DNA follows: TGCAGCGTTGTTCAGGGCGAGCCGGGTGGCTACACCTTC.

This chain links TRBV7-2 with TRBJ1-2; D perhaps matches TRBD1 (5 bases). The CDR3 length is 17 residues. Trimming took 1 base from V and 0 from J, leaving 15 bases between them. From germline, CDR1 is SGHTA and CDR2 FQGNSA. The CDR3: CASSLEVSRASNYGYTF. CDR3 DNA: TGTGCCAGCAGCTTAGAAGTCTCCAGGGCTTCTAACTATGGCTACACCTTC.

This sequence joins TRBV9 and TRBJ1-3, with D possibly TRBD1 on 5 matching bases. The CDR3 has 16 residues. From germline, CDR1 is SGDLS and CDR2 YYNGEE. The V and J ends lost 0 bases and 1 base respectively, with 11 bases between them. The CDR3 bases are TGTGCCAGCAGCGTAGATATTCGACAGTCTGGAAACACCATATATTTT. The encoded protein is CASSVDIRQSGNTIYF.

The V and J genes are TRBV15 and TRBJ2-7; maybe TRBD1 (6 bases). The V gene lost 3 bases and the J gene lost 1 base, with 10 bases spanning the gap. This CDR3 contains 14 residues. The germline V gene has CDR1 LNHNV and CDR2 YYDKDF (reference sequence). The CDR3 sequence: CATSSRDNSYEQYF. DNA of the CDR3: TGTGCCACCAGCAGCCGGGACAATTCCTACGAGCAGTACTTC.

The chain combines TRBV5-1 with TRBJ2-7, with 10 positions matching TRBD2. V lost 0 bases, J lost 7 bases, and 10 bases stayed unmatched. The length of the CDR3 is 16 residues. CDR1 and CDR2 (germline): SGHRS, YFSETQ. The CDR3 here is CASSLVPAGGPQEQYF. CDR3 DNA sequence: TGCGCCAGCAGCTTGGTCCCAGCGGGAGGGCCTCAGGAGCAGTACTTC.

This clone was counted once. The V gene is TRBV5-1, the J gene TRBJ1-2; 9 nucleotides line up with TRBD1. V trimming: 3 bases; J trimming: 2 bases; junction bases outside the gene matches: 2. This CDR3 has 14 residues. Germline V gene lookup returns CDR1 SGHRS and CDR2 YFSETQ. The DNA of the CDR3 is TGCGCCAGCAGCTCACAGGGGGCGAACTATGGCTACACCTTC. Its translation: CASSSQGANYGYTF.

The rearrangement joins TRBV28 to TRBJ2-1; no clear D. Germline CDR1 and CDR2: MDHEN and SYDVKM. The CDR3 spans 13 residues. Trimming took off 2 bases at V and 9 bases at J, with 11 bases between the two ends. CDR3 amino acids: CASSLGPFREQFF. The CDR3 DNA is TGTGCCAGCAGTTTAGGGCCTTTCCGTGAGCAGTTCTTC.

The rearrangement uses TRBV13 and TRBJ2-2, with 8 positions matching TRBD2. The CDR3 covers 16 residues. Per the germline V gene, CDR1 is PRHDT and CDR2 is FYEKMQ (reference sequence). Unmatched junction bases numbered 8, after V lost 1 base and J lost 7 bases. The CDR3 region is CASSLEDGRAGGELFF. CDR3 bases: TGTGCCAGCAGCTTAGAGGACGGGAGGGCCGGCGGGGAGCTGTTTTTT.

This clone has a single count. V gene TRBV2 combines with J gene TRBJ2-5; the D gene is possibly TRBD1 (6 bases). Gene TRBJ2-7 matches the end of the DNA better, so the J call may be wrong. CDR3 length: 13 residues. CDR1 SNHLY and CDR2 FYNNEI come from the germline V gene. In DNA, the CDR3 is TGTGCCCGTGGGCAGGGGTCGATCTACGAGCAGTACTTC. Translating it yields CARGQGSIYEQYF.

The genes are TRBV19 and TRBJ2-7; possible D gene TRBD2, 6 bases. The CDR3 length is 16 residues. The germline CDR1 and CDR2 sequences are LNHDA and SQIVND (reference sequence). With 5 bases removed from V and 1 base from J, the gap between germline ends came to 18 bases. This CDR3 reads CASSPRGGAGSYEQYF. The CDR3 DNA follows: TGTGCCAGTAGTCCTCGAGGCGGGGCGGGGTCCTACGAGCAGTACTTC.